The sequence of this T cell receptor (beta chain) was determined in a study of identical twins. General study findings and limits: With monozygotic twins, out-of-frame TCR alpha sharing exceeded what models estimated. Where out-of-frame alpha sequences were twin-shared, they showed excess low generation probability.

MiXCR was run by TCRdb on the 5' RACE reads, yielding one entry per CDR3 protein. This sample carries about 530,000 distinct CDR3 sequences, about 20% of them seen once, and the ten largest clones take about 0.48%. V lost 4 bases and J lost 4; bases outside the gene matches: 5. CDR1 and CDR2 (germline): SGHAT, FQNNGV. The CDR3 contains 14 residues. No donor was unhealthy or non-Caucasian. Concerning this clonotype itself: As yet, its antigen is unknown.

These same data were also listed under a study on yellow fever vaccine responses in identical twins. That source adds: Vaccine-induced T cell responses in twins were reportedly observed to appear partly convergent, partly personalized.

The material sequenced was CD4+ T cells sorted from blood. The V and J genes are TRBV11-2 and TRBJ2-3; 7 positions match TRBD2. The TCR was taken from a woman between 18 and 30 years old in good health. For the CDR3, the DNA is TGTGCCAGCAGCTCCAGGACTAGAGCAGATACGCAGTATTTT. Protein product: CASSSRTRADTQYF.